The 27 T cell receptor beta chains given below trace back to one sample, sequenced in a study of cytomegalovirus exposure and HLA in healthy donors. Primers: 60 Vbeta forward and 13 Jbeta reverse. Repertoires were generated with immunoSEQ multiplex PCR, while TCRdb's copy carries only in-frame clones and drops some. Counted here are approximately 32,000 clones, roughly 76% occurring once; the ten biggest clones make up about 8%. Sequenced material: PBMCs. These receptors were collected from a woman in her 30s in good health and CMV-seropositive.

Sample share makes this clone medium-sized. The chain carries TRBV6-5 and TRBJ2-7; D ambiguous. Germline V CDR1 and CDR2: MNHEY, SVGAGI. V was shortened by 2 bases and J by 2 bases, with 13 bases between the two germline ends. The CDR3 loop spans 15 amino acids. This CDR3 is CASSYQTQVAYEQYF. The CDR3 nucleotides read TGTGCCAGCAGTTACCAGACCCAGGTGGCCTACGAGCAGTACTTC.

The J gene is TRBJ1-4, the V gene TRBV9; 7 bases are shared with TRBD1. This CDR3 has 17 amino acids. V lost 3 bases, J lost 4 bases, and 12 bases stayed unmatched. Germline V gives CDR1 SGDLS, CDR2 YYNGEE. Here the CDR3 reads CASSARATGFINEKLFF. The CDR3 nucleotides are TGTGCCAGCAGCGCCCGGGCGACAGGGTTTATTAATGAAAAACTGTTTTTT.

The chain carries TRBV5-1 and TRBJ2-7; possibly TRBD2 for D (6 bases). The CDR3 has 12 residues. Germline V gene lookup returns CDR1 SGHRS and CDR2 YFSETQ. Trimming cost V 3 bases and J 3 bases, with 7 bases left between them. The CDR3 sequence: CASSSGDYEQYF. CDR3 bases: TGCGCCAGCAGCTCGGGGGACTACGAGCAGTACTTC.

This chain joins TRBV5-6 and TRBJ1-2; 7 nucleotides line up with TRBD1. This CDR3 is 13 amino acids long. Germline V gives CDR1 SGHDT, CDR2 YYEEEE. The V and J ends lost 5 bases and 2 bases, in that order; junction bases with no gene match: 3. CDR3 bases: TGTGCCAGCAGAACAGGGGCCAACTATGGCTACACCTTC. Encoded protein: CASRTGANYGYTF.

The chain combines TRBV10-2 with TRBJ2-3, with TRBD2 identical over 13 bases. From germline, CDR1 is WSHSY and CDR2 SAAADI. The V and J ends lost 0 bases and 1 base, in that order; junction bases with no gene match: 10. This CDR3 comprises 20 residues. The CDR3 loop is CASSESRTSGGDLRTDTQYF. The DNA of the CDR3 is TGCGCCAGCAGTGAGTCCCGGACTAGCGGGGGAGACCTACGCACAGATACGCAGTATTTT.

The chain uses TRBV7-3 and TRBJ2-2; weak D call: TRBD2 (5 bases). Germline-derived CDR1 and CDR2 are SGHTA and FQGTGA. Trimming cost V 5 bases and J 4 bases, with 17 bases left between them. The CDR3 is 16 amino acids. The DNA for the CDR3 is TGTGCCAGCAGCCCGGTTCCCGGGGTGGGCACCGGGGAGCTGTTTTTT. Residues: CASSPVPGVGTGELFF.

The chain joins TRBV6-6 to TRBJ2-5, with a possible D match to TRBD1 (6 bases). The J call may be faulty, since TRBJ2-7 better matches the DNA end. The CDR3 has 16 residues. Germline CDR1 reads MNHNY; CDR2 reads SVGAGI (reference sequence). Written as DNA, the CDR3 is TGTGCCAGCAGCTTCCGACAGGAAGGCAATTCCTACGAGCAGTACTTC. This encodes CASSFRQEGNSYEQYF.

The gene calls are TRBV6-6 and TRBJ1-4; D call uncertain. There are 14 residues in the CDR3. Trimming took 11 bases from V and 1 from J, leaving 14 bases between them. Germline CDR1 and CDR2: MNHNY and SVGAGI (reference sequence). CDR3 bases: TGTGCCGGAAGGGCGGGAGGAACTAATGAAAAACTGTTTTTT. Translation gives CAGRAGGTNEKLFF.

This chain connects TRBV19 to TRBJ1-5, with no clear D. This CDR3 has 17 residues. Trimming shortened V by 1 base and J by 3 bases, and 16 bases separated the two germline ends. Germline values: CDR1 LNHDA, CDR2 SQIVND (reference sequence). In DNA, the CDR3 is TGTGCCAGTAGTATAGCCCGACTCAAGGATCTCAATCAGCCCCAGCATTTT. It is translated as CASSIARLKDLNQPQHF. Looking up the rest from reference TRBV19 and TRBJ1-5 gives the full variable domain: DGGITQSPKYLFRKEGQNVTLSCEQNLNHDAMYWYRQDPGQGLRLIYYSQIVNDFQKGDIAEGYSVSREKKESFPLTVTSAQKNPTAFYLCASSIARLKDLNQPQHFGDGTRLSIL.

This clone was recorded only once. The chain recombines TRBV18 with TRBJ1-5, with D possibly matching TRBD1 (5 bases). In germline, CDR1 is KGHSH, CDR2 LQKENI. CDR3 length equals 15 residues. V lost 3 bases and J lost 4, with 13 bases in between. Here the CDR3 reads CASSPGQGDNQPQHF. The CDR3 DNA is TGTGCCAGCTCACCGGGCCAGGGCGATAATCAGCCCCAGCATTTT.

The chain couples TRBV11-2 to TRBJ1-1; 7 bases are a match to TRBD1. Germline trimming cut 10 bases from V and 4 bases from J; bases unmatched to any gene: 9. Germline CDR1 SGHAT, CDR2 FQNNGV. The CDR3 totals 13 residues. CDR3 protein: CATMRGLPTEAFF. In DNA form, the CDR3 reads TGTGCCACCATGAGGGGGCTACCCACTGAAGCTTTCTTT.

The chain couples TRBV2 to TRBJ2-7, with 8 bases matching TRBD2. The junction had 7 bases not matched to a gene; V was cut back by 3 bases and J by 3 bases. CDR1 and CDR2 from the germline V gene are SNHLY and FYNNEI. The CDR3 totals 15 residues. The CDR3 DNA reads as TGTGCCAGCAGTGAGCGACTAGCGCCTATCTACGAGCAGTACTTC. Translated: CASSERLAPIYEQYF.

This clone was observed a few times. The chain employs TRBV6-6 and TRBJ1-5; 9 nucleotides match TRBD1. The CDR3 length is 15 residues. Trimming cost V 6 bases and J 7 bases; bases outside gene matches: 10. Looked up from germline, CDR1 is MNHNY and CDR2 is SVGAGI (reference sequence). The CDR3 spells CASRATGGGGQPQHF. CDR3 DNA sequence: TGTGCCAGCAGAGCCACAGGGGGCGGCGGACAGCCCCAGCATTTT.

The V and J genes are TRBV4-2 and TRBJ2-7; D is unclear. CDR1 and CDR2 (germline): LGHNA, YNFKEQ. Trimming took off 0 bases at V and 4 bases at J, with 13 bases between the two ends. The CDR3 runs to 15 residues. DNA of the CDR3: TGTGCCAGCAGCCAAGATGTACTGGCGCGGTACGAGCAGTACTTC. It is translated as CASSQDVLARYEQYF.

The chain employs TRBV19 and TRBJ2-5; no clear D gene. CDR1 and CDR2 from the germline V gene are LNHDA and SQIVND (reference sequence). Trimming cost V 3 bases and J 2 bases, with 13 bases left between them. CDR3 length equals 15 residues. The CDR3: CASSMYSFNQETQYF. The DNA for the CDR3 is TGTGCCAGTAGTATGTACTCCTTCAATCAAGAGACCCAGTACTTC.

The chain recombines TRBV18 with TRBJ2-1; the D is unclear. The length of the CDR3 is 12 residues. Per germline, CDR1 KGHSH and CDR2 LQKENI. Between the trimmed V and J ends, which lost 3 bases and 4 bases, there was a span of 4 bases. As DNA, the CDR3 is TGTGCCAGCTCACCCCGGTACAATGAGCAGTTCTTC. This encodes CASSPRYNEQFF.

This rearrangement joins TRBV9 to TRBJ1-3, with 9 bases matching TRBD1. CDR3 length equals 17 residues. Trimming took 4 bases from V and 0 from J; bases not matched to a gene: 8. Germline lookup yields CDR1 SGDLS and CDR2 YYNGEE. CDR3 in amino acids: CASSSPGQGFSGNTIYF. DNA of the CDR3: TGTGCCAGCAGCTCCCCGGGACAGGGATTCTCTGGAAACACCATATATTTT.

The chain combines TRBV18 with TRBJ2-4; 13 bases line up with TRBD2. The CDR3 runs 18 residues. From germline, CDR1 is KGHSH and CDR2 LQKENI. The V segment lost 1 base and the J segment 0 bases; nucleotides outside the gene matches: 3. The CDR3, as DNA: TGTGCCAGCTCACCACTACTAGCGGGAGGGTTAGCCAAAAACATTCAGTACTTC. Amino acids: CASSPLLAGGLAKNIQYF.

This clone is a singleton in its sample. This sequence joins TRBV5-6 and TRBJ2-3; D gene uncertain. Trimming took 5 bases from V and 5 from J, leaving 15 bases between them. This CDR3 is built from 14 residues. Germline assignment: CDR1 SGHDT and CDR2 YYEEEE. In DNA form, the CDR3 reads TGTGCCAGCAGTATAAGTTCGGTCAAAGATACGCAGTATTTT. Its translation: CASSISSVKDTQYF.

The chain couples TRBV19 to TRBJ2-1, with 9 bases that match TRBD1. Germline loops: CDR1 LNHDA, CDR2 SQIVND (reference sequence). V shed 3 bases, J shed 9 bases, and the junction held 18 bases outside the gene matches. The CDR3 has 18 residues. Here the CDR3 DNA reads TGTGCCAGTAGTATCTCGCGATATTCGGGACAGGGAGCGGGTGAGCAGTTCTTC. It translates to CASSISRYSGQGAGEQFF.

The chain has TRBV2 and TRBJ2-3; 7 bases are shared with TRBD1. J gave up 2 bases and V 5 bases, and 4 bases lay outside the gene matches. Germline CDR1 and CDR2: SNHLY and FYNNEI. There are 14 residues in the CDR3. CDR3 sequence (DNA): TGTGCCAGCAGTAGGGACAGAAACACAGATACGCAGTATTTT. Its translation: CASSRDRNTDTQYF.

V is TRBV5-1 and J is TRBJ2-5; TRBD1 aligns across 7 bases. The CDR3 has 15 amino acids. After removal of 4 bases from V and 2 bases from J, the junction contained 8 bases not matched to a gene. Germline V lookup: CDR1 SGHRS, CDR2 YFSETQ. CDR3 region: CASSRWTGGQETQYF. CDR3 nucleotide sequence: TGCGCCAGCAGCAGGTGGACAGGTGGTCAAGAGACCCAGTACTTC. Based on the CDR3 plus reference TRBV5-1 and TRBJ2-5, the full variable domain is KAGVTQTPRYLIKTRGQQVTLSCSPISGHRSVSWYQQTPGQGLQFLFEYFSETQRNKGNFPGRFSGRQFSNSRSEMNVSTLELGDSALYLCASSRWTGGQETQYFGPGTRLLVL.

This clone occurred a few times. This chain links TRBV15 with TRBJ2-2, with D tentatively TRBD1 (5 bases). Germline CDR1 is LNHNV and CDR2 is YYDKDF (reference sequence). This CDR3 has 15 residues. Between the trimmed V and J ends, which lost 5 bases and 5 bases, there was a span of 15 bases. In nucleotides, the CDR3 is TGTGCCACCAGCGGAAGAGCCGACAGAACCGGGGAGCTGTTTTTT. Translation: CATSGRADRTGELFF. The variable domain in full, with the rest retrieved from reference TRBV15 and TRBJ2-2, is DAMVIQNPRYQVTQFGKPVTLSCSQTLNHNVMYWYQQKSSQAPKLLFHYYDKDFNNEADTPDNFQSRRPNTSFCFLDIRSPGLGDTAMYLCATSGRADRTGELFFGEGSRLTVL.

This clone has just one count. Here the CDR3 reads CASTAGSSPSYNEQFF. CDR3 bases: TGTGCCAGTACCGCGGGGAGCTCACCATCCTACAATGAGCAGTTCTTC. This chain links TRBV19 with TRBJ2-1; D may be TRBD2 (6 bases). CDR3 length: 16 amino acids. Germline V gene lookup returns CDR1 LNHDA and CDR2 SQIVND (reference sequence). Trimming pared 7 bases from V and 1 base from J, leaving 17 bases between.

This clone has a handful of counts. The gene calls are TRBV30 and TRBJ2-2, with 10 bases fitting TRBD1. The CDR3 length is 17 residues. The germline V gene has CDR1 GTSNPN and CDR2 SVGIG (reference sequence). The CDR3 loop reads CAYSKGTGATNTGELFF. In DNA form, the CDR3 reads TGTGCTTACAGTAAAGGGACAGGGGCCACGAACACCGGGGAGCTGTTTTTT.

DNA for the CDR3: TGTGCCAGCAGTTTAAACAGGGTCGGGAATTCACCCCTCCACTTT. Encoded protein: CASSLNRVGNSPLHF. The chain carries TRBV27 and TRBJ1-6, with D possibly matching TRBD1 (6 bases). Trimming removed 2 bases at V and 7 bases at J, with 12 bases between. Germline values: CDR1 MNHEY, CDR2 SMNVEV (reference sequence). This CDR3 comprises 15 residues.

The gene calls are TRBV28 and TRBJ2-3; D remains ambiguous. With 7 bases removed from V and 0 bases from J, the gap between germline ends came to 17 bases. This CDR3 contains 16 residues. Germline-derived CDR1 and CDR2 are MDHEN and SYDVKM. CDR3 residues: CASTQFPLPSTDTQYF. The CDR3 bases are TGTGCCAGCACCCAATTTCCACTCCCTAGCACAGATACGCAGTATTTT.